This T cell receptor beta chain was sequenced for a study of blood T cell repertoires in COVID-19. This CDR3 is built from 14 residues. The germline V gene encodes CDR1 SGHAT and CDR2 FQNNGV. Trimming stripped 5 bases from V and 0 bases from J, with 11 bases between. Enrollees, about 18 to 90 years old, lived in 25 or so US areas. Recovered participants had two consecutive negative NP/OP PCR tests, healthcare professional clearance, or symptom resolution. Some clones are missing from TCRdb's copy, which holds only in-frame ones; the method was immunoSEQ multiplex PCR. The sample records about 350,000 clones, roughly 87% being singletons.

The clonotype originates from a woman aged 25 to 39 who had recovered from COVID-19. The sample comprised PBMCs or T cells enriched from blood (not recorded which). The V and J genes are TRBV11-2 and TRBJ2-7; D gene unclear. CDR3 DNA: TGTGCCAGCAGCCCTCTTGGCAGCTCCTACGAGCAGTACTTC. Residues: CASSPLGSSYEQYF.